The 25 T cell receptor beta chains presented below share a single source sample, sequenced in a study of T-cell memory formation after mild COVID-19. MiXCR, applied by TCRdb to the 5' RACE reads, yields one record per CDR3 protein. There are about 350,000 distinct CDR3 sequences in the sample; around 15% occur only once, and 22% lies in the top ten. Input material: PBMCs or a T cell subset sorted from them (not recorded which). These receptors came from a man aged 18-30 years who had mild COVID-19 (a few samples of this study predate the infection). Cell type and time point are not known.

The chain combines TRBV12-3 or TRBV12-4 with TRBJ1-1; D unresolved. The CDR3 runs 15 residues. Trimming removed 7 bases at V and 0 bases at J, with 15 bases between. The CDR3 spells CASTSPGRLNTEAFF. The CDR3 DNA follows: TGTGCCAGCACAAGCCCCGGCAGGTTGAACACTGAAGCTTTCTTT.

V is TRBV15 and J is TRBJ2-7; 7 bases align to TRBD1. Germline CDR1 and CDR2: LNHNV and YYDKDF (reference sequence). The V segment lost 4 bases and the J segment 5 bases; nucleotides outside the gene matches: 5. This CDR3 is built from 13 residues. CDR3 sequence: CATSTTGVDEQYF. The CDR3 DNA sequence: TGTGCCACCAGCACTACAGGGGTAGACGAGCAGTACTTC.

In its sample, this clonotype was seen many times. V and J are TRBV29-1 and TRBJ2-3; 7 bases map to TRBD2. Germline CDR1 is SQVTM and CDR2 is ANQGSEA. This CDR3 has 14 residues. Germline trimming cut 6 bases from V and 5 bases from J; bases unmatched to any gene: 11. The CDR3 region has the DNA TGCAGCGTCGAGAGAGCGGGGTCCGGAGATACGCAGTATTTT. It translates to CSVERAGSGDTQYF.

V usage is TRBV29-1 and J usage is TRBJ2-7; D gene unclear. Germline V lookup: CDR1 SQVTM, CDR2 ANQGSEA. The V end lost 6 bases, the J end lost 3 bases, and 12 bases lay between the germline ends. There are 12 residues in the CDR3. The CDR3 DNA reads as TGCAGCGTCGGATATGTCAGCTACGAGCAGTACTTC. Protein: CSVGYVSYEQYF.

The chain recombines TRBV24-1 with TRBJ2-3; TRBD1 matches at 9 bases. Germline loops: CDR1 KGHDR, CDR2 SFDVKD. V was clipped by 4 bases and J by 0 bases; unmatched bases: 4. The CDR3 runs to 16 residues. The CDR3 loop is CATSDRTGVSTDTQYF. In nucleotides, the CDR3 is TGTGCCACCAGTGACCGGACAGGGGTCAGCACAGATACGCAGTATTTT.

The J gene is TRBJ1-5, the V gene TRBV12-3 or TRBV12-4; D gene uncertain. Between the trimmed V and J ends, which lost 2 bases and 7 bases, there was a span of 15 bases. The CDR3 loop spans 15 amino acids. The DNA of the CDR3 is TGTGCCAGCAGTTTATTATGGGTCGGTGGCCAGCCCCAGCATTTT. Translation: CASSLLWVGGQPQHF.

This clonotype was seen more than once but under ten times. This rearrangement joins TRBV7-9 to TRBJ2-3; the D is unclear. CDR3 size: 14 residues. V was clipped by 5 bases and J by 4 bases, with 13 bases between them. Germline V gene data show CDR1 as SEHNR and CDR2 as FQNEAQ (reference sequence). The CDR3 DNA reads as TGTGCCAGCAGCCTCGTCGGGTTCCCAGATACGCAGTATTTT. Translating gives CASSLVGFPDTQYF.

With respect to this clonotype: With a much larger clone just one base away, this may be a read error. V usage is TRBV27 and J usage is TRBJ1-1; TRBD1 agrees at 8 bases. This CDR3 has 17 amino acids. V shed 4 bases, J shed 4 bases, and the junction held 14 bases outside the gene matches. Germline V CDR1 and CDR2: MNHEY, SMNVEV (reference sequence). In DNA form, the CDR3 reads TGTGCCAGCAGTTCCCTCAGGGGGCGGAGGGGGAGCACTGAAGCTTTCTTT. Protein product: CASSSLRGRRGSTEAFF.

This clonotype appeared many times. The chain recombines TRBV5-1 with TRBJ2-5; 15 nucleotides match TRBD2. Germline V gene lookup returns CDR1 SGHRS and CDR2 YFSETQ. The ends lost 0 bases at V and 2 bases at J; junction bases unmatched: 2. The CDR3 covers 17 residues. Here the CDR3 reads CASSLAGLAGGQETQYF. The CDR3, as DNA: TGCGCCAGCAGCTTGGCCGGACTAGCGGGGGGGCAAGAGACCCAGTACTTC.

This clonotype has just a few counts. This rearrangement joins TRBV4-1 to TRBJ2-3; D is possibly TRBD2 (6 bases). In germline, CDR1 is MGHRA, CDR2 YSYEKL. This CDR3 spans 14 amino acids. V lost 2 bases to trimming and J lost 5 bases, with 11 bases between them. The CDR3 is CASSQLGGRDTQYF. CDR3 sequence (DNA): TGCGCCAGCAGCCAACTCGGGGGTAGAGATACGCAGTATTTT.

The chain has TRBV12-5 and TRBJ2-5, with D perhaps TRBD1 (6 bases). CDR1 is LGHNT, CDR2 FRNRAP, per germline. CDR3 length: 14 amino acids. Deletions cut 4 bases from V and 5 bases from J, with 14 bases between. Here the CDR3 DNA reads TGTGCTAGTGGTTCAACAGGGAGTAGCGAGACCCAGTACTTC. It yields the protein CASGSTGSSETQYF.

This clonotype was counted only a few times. V is TRBV7-9 and J is TRBJ1-5; D ambiguous. The V end lost 3 bases, the J end lost 0 bases, and 6 bases lay between the germline ends. The CDR3 is made up of 14 amino acids. Germline V gene lookup returns CDR1 SEHNR and CDR2 FQNEAQ (reference sequence). In nucleotides, the CDR3 is TGTGCCAGCAGCTTCGGGTATAGCAATCAGCCCCAGCATTTT. The encoded protein is CASSFGYSNQPQHF.

This clonotype appeared many times. The V gene is TRBV11-2, the J gene TRBJ2-1, with 8 bases aligning to TRBD2. The CDR3 has 17 residues. V lost 4 bases, J lost 5 bases, and 13 bases stayed unmatched. The germline V gene encodes CDR1 SGHAT and CDR2 FQNNGV. The CDR3 DNA reads TGTGCCAGCAGCTCCCCTCTGAGCGGGGGATTCGACAATGAGCAGTTCTTC. Translation gives CASSSPLSGGFDNEQFF.

This clonotype was seen more than once but under ten times. The chain uses TRBV27 and TRBJ2-7; possibly TRBD1 or TRBD2 for D (5 bases each). This CDR3 comprises 16 residues. Trimming removed 6 bases from V and 2 bases from J, with 20 bases in between. Germline assignment: CDR1 MNHEY and CDR2 SMNVEV (reference sequence). CDR3 sequence: CASSPQLGTFAYEQYF. Here the CDR3 DNA reads TGTGCCAGCAGCCCCCAACTGGGGACGTTCGCCTACGAGCAGTACTTC.

The V gene is TRBV23-1, the J gene TRBJ1-5, with D possibly TRBD1 on 5 matching bases. TRBV23-1 is flagged as an ORF with uncertain function. Trimming pared 2 bases from V and 9 bases from J, leaving 14 bases between. This CDR3 has 14 residues. CDR3 sequence: CASSQLGALGPQHF. The DNA for the CDR3 is TGCGCCAGCAGTCAACTCGGGGCCCTGGGGCCCCAGCATTTT.

The gene calls are TRBV5-1 and TRBJ2-3; weak D call: TRBD2 (5 bases). The CDR3 loop spans 14 amino acids. The V gene's germline CDR1 is SGHRS and CDR2 YFSETQ. V was pared by 4 bases and J by 4 bases, with 13 bases between. The CDR3 region has the DNA TGCGCCAGCAGCCCCACGGGGTTCCCAGATACGCAGTATTTT. This codes for CASSPTGFPDTQYF. The whole variable domain, remainder taken from reference TRBV5-1 and TRBJ2-3, is KAGVTQTPRYLIKTRGQQVTLSCSPISGHRSVSWYQQTPGQGLQFLFEYFSETQRNKGNFPGRFSGRQFSNSRSEMNVSTLELGDSALYLCASSPTGFPDTQYFGPGTRLTVL.

V usage is TRBV20-1 and J usage is TRBJ1-5, with D possibly being TRBD1 (6 bases). Germline V CDR1 and CDR2: DFQATT, SNEGSKA (reference sequence). CDR3 length: 16 residues. V was clipped by 3 bases and J by 0 bases, with 15 bases between them. DNA for the CDR3: TGCAGTGCTAGGGACAGCAGATTAGATAGCAATCAGCCCCAGCATTTT. It translates to CSARDSRLDSNQPQHF.

V gene TRBV6-5 combines with J gene TRBJ2-4; tentative D call: TRBD1 (5 bases). The germline CDR1 and CDR2 sequences are MNHEY and SVGAGI. The CDR3 extends over 13 amino acids. Between the trimmed V and J ends, which lost 6 bases and 1 base, there was a span of 7 bases. The CDR3, as DNA: TGTGCCAGCAGCAGGGTGGCCAAAAACATTCAGTACTTC. This encodes CASSRVAKNIQYF.

The V call is TRBV7-9, the J call TRBJ1-3, with unresolved D. V was cut by 3 bases and J by 4 bases, with 10 bases left in between. The germline V gene has CDR1 SEHNR and CDR2 FQNEAQ (reference sequence). The CDR3 totals 14 residues. CDR3 amino acids: CASSFPDGGNTIYF. In DNA, the CDR3 is TGTGCCAGCAGCTTTCCGGACGGAGGAAACACCATATATTTT.

This clonotype was recorded at least ten times. This may be a read error: a much more frequent sequence differs by one nucleotide. The V and J genes are TRBV2 and TRBJ2-1; either TRBD1 or TRBD2 may fit D (5 bases each). The ends were cut back, 6 bases at V and 2 bases at J, with 5 bases in the middle. From germline, CDR1 is SNHLY and CDR2 FYNNEI. The CDR3 spans 12 residues. In DNA form, the CDR3 reads TGTGCCAGCAGGGGACCCTACAATGAGCAGTTCTTC. It specifies CASRGPYNEQFF.

This clonotype was recorded at least ten times. V gene TRBV2 combines with J gene TRBJ2-5, with 8 nucleotides matching TRBD1. Trimming at V came to 3 bases and at J to 9 bases, leaving 9 bases not matched to a gene. The germline V gene encodes CDR1 SNHLY and CDR2 FYNNEI. This CDR3 region has 14 residues. CDR3 in amino acids: CASSELTRGLPQYF. In nucleotides, the CDR3 is TGTGCCAGCAGTGAGCTTACCAGGGGGCTGCCCCAGTACTTC.

This clonotype was seen only a few times. The chain couples TRBV9 to TRBJ2-3; D unclear. The CDR3 is 15 amino acids. Germline-derived CDR1 and CDR2 are SGDLS and YYNGEE. V lost 0 bases to trimming and J lost 0 bases, with 8 bases between them. CDR3 bases: TGTGCCAGCAGCGTAGTGCCGAGTAGCACAGATACGCAGTATTTT. Translation gives CASSVVPSSTDTQYF.

The chain employs TRBV10-3 and TRBJ2-3, with a weak D call TRBD1 (6 bases). This CDR3 contains 16 residues. V gave up 6 bases and J gave up 1 base, with 17 bases separating them. Looked up from germline, CDR1 is ENHRY and CDR2 is SYGVKD. The CDR3 loop reads CAISEAWQGRTDTQYF. The CDR3 nucleotides are TGTGCCATCAGCGAGGCGTGGCAGGGGCGCACAGATACGCAGTATTTT.

The chain links TRBV18 to TRBJ2-7, with 7 bases that match TRBD1. Germline trimming cut 1 base from V and 7 bases from J; bases unmatched to any gene: 4. The germline gives CDR1 KGHSH, CDR2 LQKENI. This CDR3 region has 13 residues. This chain's CDR3 is CASSPQGAREQYV. As DNA, the CDR3 is TGTGCCAGCTCACCACAGGGGGCGCGGGAGCAGTACGTC.

This clonotype was seen ten or more times. V usage is TRBV5-1 and J usage is TRBJ1-5, with D unclear. This CDR3 is built from 14 residues. Germline V CDR1 and CDR2: SGHRS, YFSETQ. V was shortened by 0 bases and J by 7 bases, with 11 bases between the two germline ends. The CDR3 sequence: CASSLDGEEQPQHF. CDR3 nucleotide sequence: TGCGCCAGCAGCTTGGACGGGGAGGAACAGCCCCAGCATTTT.